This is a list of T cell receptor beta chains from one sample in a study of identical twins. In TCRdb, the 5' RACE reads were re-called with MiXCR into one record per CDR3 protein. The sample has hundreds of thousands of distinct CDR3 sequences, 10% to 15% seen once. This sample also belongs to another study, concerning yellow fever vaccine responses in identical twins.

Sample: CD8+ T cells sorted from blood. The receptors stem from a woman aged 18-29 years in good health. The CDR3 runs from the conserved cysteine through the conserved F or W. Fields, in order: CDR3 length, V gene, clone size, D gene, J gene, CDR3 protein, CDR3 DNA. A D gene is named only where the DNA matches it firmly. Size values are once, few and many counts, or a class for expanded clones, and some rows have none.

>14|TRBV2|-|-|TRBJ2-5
CASTPWAAAETQYF
TGTGCCAGCACCCCGTGGGCAGCGGCAGAGACCCAGTACTTC
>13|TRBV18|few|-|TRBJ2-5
CASSPKYQETQYF
TGTGCCAGCTCACCCAAGTACCAAGAGACCCAGTACTTC
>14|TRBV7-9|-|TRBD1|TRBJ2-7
CASSETGDVHEQYF
TGTGCCAGCAGCGAAACAGGGGATGTCCACGAGCAGTACTTC
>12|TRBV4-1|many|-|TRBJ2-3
CASSQGRDTQYF
TGCGCCAGCAGCCAGGGACGAGATACGCAGTATTTT
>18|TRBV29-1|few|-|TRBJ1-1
CSVNDRGRTSPGNTEAFF
TGCAGCGTGAATGATCGGGGGAGGACCTCCCCGGGGAACACTGAAGCTTTCTTT
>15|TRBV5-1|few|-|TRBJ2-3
CASSLAGSVPDTQYF
TGCGCCAGCAGCTTGGCGGGGAGCGTCCCAGATACGCAGTATTTT
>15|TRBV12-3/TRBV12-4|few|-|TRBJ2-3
CASSLEGRVTDTQYF
TGTGCCAGCAGTTTGGAGGGTCGCGTCACAGATACGCAGTATTTT
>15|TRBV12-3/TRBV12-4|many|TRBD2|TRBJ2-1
CASSETSGMGNEQFF
TGTGCCAGCAGTGAAACTAGCGGGATGGGCAATGAGCAGTTCTTC
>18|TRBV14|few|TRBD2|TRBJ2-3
CASSHAGLAETTTDTQYF
TGTGCCAGCAGCCATGCGGGACTAGCGGAGACGACCACAGATACGCAGTATTTT
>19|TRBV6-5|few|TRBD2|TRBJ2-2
CASSYLGLGLAGTNGELFF
TGTGCCAGCAGTTACTTGGGGCTCGGACTAGCGGGAACTAACGGGGAGCTGTTTTTT
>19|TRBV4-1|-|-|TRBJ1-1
CASSQGWRLGWYMNTEAFF
TGCGCCAGCAGCCAAGGATGGAGGTTAGGGTGGTACATGAACACTGAAGCTTTCTTT
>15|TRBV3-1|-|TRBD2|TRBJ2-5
CASSPSLAGAETQYF
TGTGCCAGCAGCCCCTCTTTAGCGGGAGCGGAGACCCAGTACTTC
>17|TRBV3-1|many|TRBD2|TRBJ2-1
CASSQDPGGYSYNEQFF
TGTGCCAGCAGCCAAGACCCCGGGGGGTACTCCTACAATGAGCAGTTCTTC
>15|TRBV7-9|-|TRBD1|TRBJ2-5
CASSDGTGNQETQYF
TGTGCCAGCAGCGACGGGACAGGGAATCAAGAGACCCAGTACTTC
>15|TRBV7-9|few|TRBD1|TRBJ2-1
CASSFRDRGFHEQFF
TGTGCCAGCAGCTTCCGGGACAGGGGTTTTCATGAGCAGTTCTTC
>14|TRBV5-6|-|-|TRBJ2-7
CASSLDRSGYEQYF
TGTGCCAGCAGCTTGGATCGTAGCGGATACGAGCAGTACTTC
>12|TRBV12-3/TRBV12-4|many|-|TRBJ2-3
CASTYTADTQYF
TGTGCCAGCACCTATACAGCAGATACGCAGTATTTT
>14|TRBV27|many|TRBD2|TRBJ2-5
CASSPRTSGETQYF
TGTGCCAGCAGTCCCAGGACTAGCGGAGAGACCCAGTACTTC
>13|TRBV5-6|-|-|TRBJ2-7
CASSLVGDREQHF
TGTGCCAGCAGCTTGGTCGGGGACCGGGAGCAGCACTTC
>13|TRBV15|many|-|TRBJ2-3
CATSRDPPDTQYF
TGTGCCACCAGCAGAGATCCCCCAGATACGCAGTATTTT
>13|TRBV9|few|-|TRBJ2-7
CASSASESYEQYF
TGTGCCAGCAGCGCGAGCGAGAGCTACGAGCAGTACTTC
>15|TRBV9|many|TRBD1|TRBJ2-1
CASSVGQGRGNEQFF
TGTGCCAGCAGCGTAGGACAGGGTAGAGGGAATGAGCAGTTCTTC
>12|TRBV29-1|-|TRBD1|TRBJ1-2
CSVDRDSYGYTF
TGCAGCGTTGACCGGGACAGCTATGGCTACACCTTC
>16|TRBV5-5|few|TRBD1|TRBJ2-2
CASSWGQGQVTGELFF
TGTGCCAGCAGCTGGGGACAGGGCCAAGTCACCGGGGAGCTGTTTTTT
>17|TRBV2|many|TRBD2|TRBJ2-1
CASSPEARLAGDNEQFF
TGTGCCAGCAGTCCCGAGGCGAGACTAGCGGGAGATAATGAGCAGTTCTTC
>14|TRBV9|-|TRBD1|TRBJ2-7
CASSVGQGMNEQYF
TGTGCCAGCAGCGTAGGACAGGGGATGAACGAGCAGTACTTC
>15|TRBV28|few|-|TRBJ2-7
CASSLAPDDSYEQYF
TGTGCCAGCAGTTTAGCTCCGGACGACTCCTACGAGCAGTACTTC
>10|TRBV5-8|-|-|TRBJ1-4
CGTGEYNCVF
-
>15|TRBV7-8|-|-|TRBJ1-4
CASSFLGRTNEKLFF
TGTGCCAGCAGCTTCTTAGGGAGAACTAATGAAAAACTGTTTTTT
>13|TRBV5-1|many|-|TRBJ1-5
CASSLDGNQPQHF
TGCGCCAGCAGCCTGGACGGGAATCAGCCCCAGCATTTT
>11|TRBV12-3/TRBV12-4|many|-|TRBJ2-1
CASSLASEQFF
TGTGCCAGCAGTTTAGCGAGTGAGCAGTTCTTC
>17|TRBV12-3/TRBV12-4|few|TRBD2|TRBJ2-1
CASSRGLAESSYNEQFF
TGTGCCAGCAGTCGTGGACTAGCGGAGAGCTCCTACAATGAGCAGTTCTTC
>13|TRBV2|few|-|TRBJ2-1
CASSETGSHEQFF
TGTGCCAGCAGTGAAACCGGGTCCCATGAGCAGTTCTTC